The present T cell receptor beta chain was sequenced within a study of blood T cell repertoires in COVID-19. Study as a whole: Some COVID-19 samples were acute and others convalescent; all came from the United States, Italy and Spain.

TCRdb's copy holds only in-frame clones and misses some; the assay was immunoSEQ multiplex PCR. The table records approximately 210,000 clones, around 84% of them present only once. Trimming removed 4 bases from V and 5 bases from J, with 11 bases in between. The CDR3 runs 13 residues. Germline assignment: CDR1 MDHEN and CDR2 SYDVKM. This TCR came from a young man with acute COVID-19. The sequencing sample was made of PBMCs or T cells enriched from blood (not recorded which). The chain recombines TRBV28 with TRBJ2-5, with D possibly matching TRBD1 (6 bases). As DNA, the CDR3 is TGTGCCAGCAGTTCCAGGGGCCGGGAGACCCAGTACTTC. Residues: CASSSRGRETQYF.